Each of the 26 T cell receptor beta chains below was sequenced from the same sample in a study of blood T cell repertoires in COVID-19. Sequenced by immunoSEQ multiplex PCR; TCRdb stores in-frame clones only, minus some. The data contain just under 65,000 clones, 65% to 90% of them singletons. Sample: peripheral blood. These receptor sequences come from a man in his forties with acute or convalescent COVID-19.

This clone was detected only once. The V call is TRBV6-5, the J call TRBJ1-2, with D hard to call. V lost 5 bases and J 2 bases, leaving 12 bases between the germline ends. The CDR3 runs to 14 residues. Per germline, CDR1 MNHEY and CDR2 SVGAGI. CDR3 coding DNA: TGTGCCAGCAGTCTTGGAGGCGAAAACTATGGCTACACCTTC. It codes for CASSLGGENYGYTF.

The V gene is TRBV9, the J gene TRBJ2-3, with D possibly being TRBD2 (6 bases). The ends were cut back, 3 bases at V and 2 bases at J, with 10 bases in the middle. This CDR3 is built from 14 residues. CDR1 is SGDLS, CDR2 YYNGEE, per germline. DNA for the CDR3: TGTGCCAGCAGCGCGGGGGTTTTCACAGATACGCAGTATTTT. As protein: CASSAGVFTDTQYF.

V usage is TRBV7-9 and J usage is TRBJ1-1, with D possibly matching TRBD1 (6 bases). Trimming shortened V by 6 bases and J by 5 bases, and 19 bases separated the two germline ends. This CDR3 is built from 15 residues. CDR1 and CDR2 from the germline V gene are SEHNR and FQNEAQ (reference sequence). CDR3 DNA: TGTGCCAGCAGTCCCGGACAGTTTGGCGAGACTGAAGCTTTCTTT. The encoded protein is CASSPGQFGETEAFF.

The gene calls are TRBV27 and TRBJ1-2; a weak D match, TRBD1 (5 bases). Trimming pared 6 bases from V and 3 bases from J, leaving 14 bases between. Germline V gives CDR1 MNHEY, CDR2 SMNVEV (reference sequence). CDR3 length: 14 residues. Here the CDR3 DNA reads TGTGCCAGCAGGGAGAGCGGAGGGGACTATGGCTACACCTTC. The encoded protein is CASRESGGDYGYTF.

The chain joins TRBV27 to TRBJ1-1, with D tentatively TRBD1 (5 bases). This CDR3 has 14 residues. V was trimmed by 3 bases and J by 1 base, leaving 9 bases between them. In germline, CDR1 is MNHEY, CDR2 SMNVEV (reference sequence). CDR3 loop: CASSFRVGNTEAFF. DNA for the CDR3: TGTGCCAGCAGTTTCAGGGTGGGGAACACTGAAGCTTTCTTT.

This clone has only one observation. The chain joins TRBV6-1 to TRBJ2-5; 7 bases align to TRBD2. The CDR3 length is 16 residues. V lost 3 bases and J lost 2; bases outside the gene matches: 9. The germline V gene has CDR1 MNHNS and CDR2 SASEGT. As DNA, the CDR3 is TGTGCCAGCAGTGAGCCGCAGCGGGGTCTGCAAGAGACCCAGTACTTC. Amino acid sequence: CASSEPQRGLQETQYF.

The chain joins TRBV12-3 or TRBV12-4 to TRBJ1-2; D is uncertain. Trimming took 5 bases from V and 8 from J, leaving 15 bases between them. The CDR3 runs 13 residues. CDR3 protein: CASSPSGLRGYTF. The CDR3 bases are TGTGCCAGCAGTCCATCGGGTCTGAGAGGCTACACCTTC.

The chain has TRBV29-1 and TRBJ2-3; D is perhaps TRBD1 (5 bases). Germline values: CDR1 SQVTM, CDR2 ANQGSEA. CDR3 length: 15 residues. The ends were cut back, 2 bases at V and 0 bases at J, with 12 bases in the middle. DNA of the CDR3: TGCAGCGTTGAATCCAGGGATTCTAGCACAGATACGCAGTATTTT. Its protein product is CSVESRDSSTDTQYF.

J is TRBJ2-7 and V is TRBV6-2 or TRBV6-3, with 8 nucleotides matching TRBD2. The germline CDR1 and CDR2 sequences are MNHEY and SVGEGT. The V and J ends lost 1 base and 6 bases, in that order; junction bases with no gene match: 14. CDR3 size: 17 residues. The CDR3 here is CASSYLSPEGSGAEQYF. The CDR3 DNA reads as TGTGCCAGCAGTTACTTGTCCCCGGAGGGTAGCGGGGCCGAGCAGTACTTC.

The gene calls are TRBV28 and TRBJ1-5; TRBD1 is a possible D gene (5 bases). Per the germline V gene, CDR1 is MDHEN and CDR2 is SYDVKM. Trimming left V 5 bases short and J 4 bases short, with 18 bases between. The CDR3 runs to 16 residues. The CDR3 DNA sequence: TGTGCCAGCAGTGCTGCGTGGGGGGTTGGGAATCAGCCCCAGCATTTT. It translates to CASSAAWGVGNQPQHF. Complete variable domain (other parts from reference TRBV28 and TRBJ1-5): DVKVTQSSRYLVKRTGEKVFLECVQDMDHENMFWYRQDPGLGLRLIYFSYDVKMKEKGDIPEGYSVSREKKERFSLILESASTNQTSMYLCASSAAWGVGNQPQHFGDGTRLSIL.

This chain links TRBV11-2 with TRBJ1-3, with D possibly matching TRBD1 (6 bases). This CDR3 comprises 15 residues. The V gene lost 0 bases and the J gene lost 2 bases, with 8 bases spanning the gap. Per germline, CDR1 SGHAT and CDR2 FQNNGV. The CDR3 protein is CASSLDRGAGNTIYF. CDR3 nucleotide sequence: TGTGCCAGCAGCTTAGACAGGGGAGCTGGAAACACCATATATTTT. Looking up the rest from reference TRBV11-2 and TRBJ1-3 gives the full variable domain: EAGVAQSPRYKIIEKRQSVAFWCNPISGHATLYWYQQILGQGPKLLIQFQNNGVVDDSQLPKDRFSAERLKGVDSTLKIQPAKLEDSAVYLCASSLDRGAGNTIYFGEGSWLTVV.

The CDR3 bases are TGTGCCTTTAATGAGGGACAGGGTCGGCAGGCCTCTGGAAACACCATATATTTT. Its protein is CAFNEGQGRQASGNTIYF. This chain joins TRBV30 and TRBJ1-3; TRBD1 matches 9 bases. The V segment lost 7 bases and the J segment 0 bases; nucleotides outside the gene matches: 16. There are 18 residues in the CDR3. Germline V gives CDR1 GTSNPN, CDR2 SVGIG (reference sequence).

The gene calls are TRBV5-1 and TRBJ1-1; TRBD1 might be the D (5 bases). CDR3 length equals 13 residues. V lost 4 bases, J lost 5 bases, and 12 bases lay in between. Germline V gives CDR1 SGHRS, CDR2 YFSETQ. The CDR3 loop reads CASSGQEGTEAFF. CDR3 DNA: TGCGCCAGCAGCGGGCAGGAGGGGACTGAAGCTTTCTTT.

The chain joins TRBV5-1 to TRBJ2-1, with 7 bases lining up with TRBD1. CDR1 and CDR2 (germline): SGHRS, YFSETQ. Unmatched junction bases numbered 3, after V lost 1 base and J lost 5 bases. CDR3 size: 14 residues. The CDR3 is CASSLFGTDNEQFF. DNA of the CDR3: TGCGCCAGCAGCTTGTTTGGGACAGACAATGAGCAGTTCTTC.

The chain joins TRBV18 to TRBJ1-5, with TRBD1 identical over 8 bases. Germline values: CDR1 KGHSH, CDR2 LQKENI. The CDR3 runs 14 residues. V gave up 3 bases and J gave up 4 bases; unmatched junction bases: 2. In nucleotides, the CDR3 is TGTGCCAGCTCACCTGGACAGGGAAATCAGCCCCAGCATTTT. It specifies CASSPGQGNQPQHF.

This chain uses TRBV29-1 with TRBJ2-6; D not certain. In germline, CDR1 is SQVTM, CDR2 ANQGSEA. CDR3 length equals 13 residues. V dropped 8 bases and J dropped 1 base, with 9 bases sitting between them. DNA of the CDR3: TGCAGCCCCCGGTGGTCTGGGGCCAACGTCCTGACTTTC. It is translated as CSPRWSGANVLTF.

The chain has TRBV19 and TRBJ2-1, with 7 bases that match TRBD2. CDR1 and CDR2 (germline): LNHDA, SQIVND (reference sequence). The CDR3 has 14 residues. V lost 3 bases to trimming and J lost 8 bases; unmatched junction nucleotides: 7. This CDR3 reads CASSMGTKNDEQFF. In DNA form, the CDR3 reads TGTGCCAGTAGTATGGGGACTAAAAACGATGAGCAGTTCTTC. Full variable domain (missing parts from reference TRBV19 and TRBJ2-1): DGGITQSPKYLFRKEGQNVTLSCEQNLNHDAMYWYRQDPGQGLRLIYYSQIVNDFQKGDIAEGYSVSREKKESFPLTVTSAQKNPTAFYLCASSMGTKNDEQFFGPGTRLTVL.

This chain uses TRBV28 with TRBJ2-7; D remains unclear. Looked up from germline, CDR1 is MDHEN and CDR2 is SYDVKM. This CDR3 contains 13 residues. V lost 6 bases to trimming and J lost 6 bases, with 15 bases between them. In DNA, the CDR3 is TGTGCCAGCAGACACCATACTATTCGCGAGCAGTACTTC. This codes for CASRHHTIREQYF.

The chain is built from TRBV5-1 and TRBJ1-5; 8 nucleotides line up with TRBD1. The CDR3 spans 14 residues. Germline V CDR1 and CDR2: SGHRS, YFSETQ. Germline trimming cut 4 bases from V and 6 bases from J; bases unmatched to any gene: 6. The CDR3 coding sequence is TGCGCCAGCAGCGCAGGACAGGGAAGTCAGCCCCAGCATTTT. Protein product: CASSAGQGSQPQHF.

For the CDR3, the DNA is TGTGCCAGCAGCGTAACAGGACAGGGGCTTTATGGCTACACCTTC. As protein: CASSVTGQGLYGYTF. The chain links TRBV9 to TRBJ1-2; TRBD1 agrees at 9 bases. CDR3 length: 15 residues. The ends lost 1 base at V and 5 bases at J; junction bases unmatched: 6. Germline CDR1 is SGDLS and CDR2 is YYNGEE.

The chain is built from TRBV6-5 and TRBJ2-7; 10 bases line up with TRBD1. V shed 6 bases and J 7 bases; nucleotides not matched to a gene: 9. The CDR3 sequence is 14 residues long. Looked up from germline, CDR1 is MNHEY and CDR2 is SVGAGI. CDR3 region: CASRAGTGDWEQYF. CDR3 DNA sequence: TGTGCCAGCAGAGCCGGGACAGGGGATTGGGAGCAGTACTTC.

The J gene is TRBJ2-2, the V gene TRBV13, with 7 bases lining up with TRBD2. V shed 3 bases, J shed 2 bases, and the junction held 21 bases outside the gene matches. CDR3 length: 21 residues. Germline CDR1 reads PRHDT; CDR2 reads FYEKMQ (reference sequence). CDR3 DNA sequence: TGTGCCAGCAGCTTCGGTCCTGCAGGAGCGGGGACGATGATTAACACCGGGGAGCTGTTTTTT. Amino acid sequence: CASSFGPAGAGTMINTGELFF.

The chain carries TRBV29-1 and TRBJ1-1; TRBD1 is a possible D gene (6 bases). V dropped 6 bases and J dropped 6 bases, with 14 bases sitting between them. The CDR3 length is 12 residues. CDR1 and CDR2 from the germline V gene are SQVTM and ANQGSEA. DNA of the CDR3: TGCAGCGTAGAGGGGGAAAAACCTGAAGCTTTCTTT. This encodes CSVEGEKPEAFF.

The sample holds a few counts of this clone. The rearrangement joins TRBV7-2 to TRBJ1-4, with TRBD1 identical over 7 bases. V dropped 1 base and J dropped 11; count of bases not matched to a gene: 10. CDR1 is SGHTA, CDR2 FQGNSA, per germline. There are 15 residues in the CDR3. The CDR3 loop reads CASSLGGGGPGKLFF. The DNA for the CDR3 is TGTGCCAGCAGCTTAGGAGGGGGCGGCCCAGGGAAACTGTTTTTT. Using reference TRBV7-2 and TRBJ1-4 for the parts outside the CDR3, the full variable domain is GAGVSQSPSNKVTEKGKDVELRCDPISGHTALYWYRQSLGQGLEFLIYFQGNSAPDKSGLPSDRFSAERTGGSVSTLTIQRTQQEDSAVYLCASSLGGGGPGKLFFGSGTQLSVL.

The J gene is TRBJ2-7, the V gene TRBV14, with D perhaps TRBD2 (6 bases). Germline-derived CDR1 and CDR2 are SGHDN and FVKESK. The CDR3 length is 17 residues. V dropped 1 base and J dropped 5 bases, with 21 bases sitting between them. In DNA form, the CDR3 reads TGTGCCAGCAGCCAAGTGGAGGGGCGCCGACTTATCGACGAGCAGTACTTC. Protein product: CASSQVEGRRLIDEQYF.

The chain uses TRBV3-1 (or the pseudogene TRBV3-2) and TRBJ1-2; D may be TRBD1 (5 bases). The CDR3 contains 11 residues. Germline V CDR1 and CDR2: LGHDT, YNNKEL (reference sequence). V dropped 4 bases and J dropped 7 bases, with 7 bases sitting between them. CDR3 DNA sequence: TGTGCCAGCAGCCGGGGGGGTGGCTACACCTTC. Translating gives CASSRGGGYTF.